These 27 T cell receptor beta chains were all obtained from the same sample, sequenced in a study of T cell responses to AZD1222 COVID-19 vaccine. The data were produced by immunoSEQ multiplex PCR, yet TCRdb's version contains in-frame clones alone and is incomplete. The profile shows about 120,000 clones, approximately 85% of them singletons. Sequencing was performed on peripheral blood, taken on day 0 of MenACWY control vaccination. These receptors were taken from an adult in good health.

The rearrangement joins TRBV5-6 to TRBJ1-2; 8 positions agree with TRBD1. This CDR3 is built from 13 residues. Trimming at V came to 5 bases and at J to 4 bases, leaving 4 bases not matched to a gene. Germline V gene data show CDR1 as SGHDT and CDR2 as YYEEEE. The CDR3 nucleotides read TGTGCCAGCAGGAACACAGGGGGCTATGGCTACACCTTC. This sequence encodes CASRNTGGYGYTF.

The V gene is TRBV7-2, the J gene TRBJ1-2, with TRBD1 as a possible D gene (5 bases). CDR3 length: 16 amino acids. Between the trimmed V and J ends, which lost 1 base and 0 bases, there was a span of 12 bases. Per the germline V gene, CDR1 is SGHTA and CDR2 is FQGNSA. DNA for the CDR3: TGTGCCAGCAGCTTAGAGATCGGGGGAGCTAACTATGGCTACACCTTC. Its translation: CASSLEIGGANYGYTF.

A few counts support this clone. The V gene is TRBV2, the J gene TRBJ2-2, with D tentatively TRBD2 (5 bases). This CDR3 comprises 16 residues. V was pared by 4 bases and J by 0 bases, with 12 bases between. Germline lookup yields CDR1 SNHLY and CDR2 FYNNEI. The CDR3: CASSVEGNANTGELFF. The CDR3 DNA follows: TGTGCCAGCAGTGTCGAGGGAAACGCGAACACCGGGGAGCTGTTTTTT.

J is TRBJ2-7 and V is TRBV9; a weak D match, TRBD2 (5 bases). The CDR3 consists of 14 residues. With 0 bases removed from V and 0 bases from J, the gap between germline ends came to 7 bases. CDR1 is SGDLS, CDR2 YYNGEE, per germline. The CDR3 DNA is TGTGCCAGCAGCGTAGGAGGGAGCTCCTACGAGCAGTACTTC. Its translation: CASSVGGSSYEQYF.

The chain has TRBV7-9 and TRBJ1-3; unclear D gene. CDR1 and CDR2 from the germline V gene are SEHNR and FQNEAQ (reference sequence). V gave up 3 bases and J gave up 3 bases, with 9 bases separating them. The CDR3 consists of 14 residues. CDR3 sequence (DNA): TGTGCCAGCAGCTTGAGGAGCGGTGGAAACACCATATATTTT. Its translation is CASSLRSGGNTIYF.

The chain recombines TRBV2 with TRBJ2-3; D is unresolved. The length of the CDR3 is 14 residues. In germline, CDR1 is SNHLY, CDR2 FYNNEI. V was trimmed by 5 bases and J by 5 bases, leaving 14 bases between them. CDR3 loop: CASSYGLLEDTQYF. Here the CDR3 DNA reads TGTGCCAGCAGTTATGGGCTACTCGAAGATACGCAGTATTTT.

The J gene is TRBJ2-4, the V gene TRBV19; no clear D gene. Germline loops: CDR1 LNHDA, CDR2 SQIVND (reference sequence). This CDR3 is built from 15 residues. V lost 5 bases to trimming and J lost 0 bases, with 11 bases between them. CDR3 sequence: CASSLRTLAKNIQYF. CDR3 in DNA: TGTGCCAGTAGTCTACGGACCCTAGCCAAAAACATTCAGTACTTC.

The V gene is TRBV2, the J gene TRBJ1-1, with D unclear. This CDR3 spans 13 amino acids. Germline V gene lookup returns CDR1 SNHLY and CDR2 FYNNEI. The V end lost 9 bases, the J end lost 4 bases, and 15 bases lay between the germline ends. The CDR3 coding sequence is TGTGCCAGTCTCGCGGAGGGTAGCACTGAAGCTTTCTTT. Encoded protein: CASLAEGSTEAFF.

The chain recombines TRBV12-3 or TRBV12-4 with TRBJ1-1; D remains ambiguous. V shed 6 bases and J shed 4 bases, with 9 bases lying between them. CDR3 size: 12 residues. CDR3 loop: CASSPMGTEAFF. The CDR3 nucleotides are TGTGCCAGCAGCCCAATGGGCACTGAAGCTTTCTTT.

The chain is built from TRBV11-2 and TRBJ1-2; a possible D gene is TRBD1 (5 bases). Looked up from germline, CDR1 is SGHAT and CDR2 is FQNNGV. V was clipped by 5 bases and J by 6 bases, with 22 bases between them. The CDR3 has 16 residues. The CDR3 DNA follows: TGTGCCAGCAGCCCATGGGGGGTTTCGGCGGGCGATGGCTACACCTTC. The encoded protein is CASSPWGVSAGDGYTF.

This chain uses TRBV7-8 with TRBJ2-7, with 7 bases that match TRBD1. V lost 1 base to trimming and J lost 4 bases; unmatched junction nucleotides: 10. Germline V gene data show CDR1 as SGHVS and CDR2 as FQNEAQ. The CDR3 runs 16 residues. The CDR3 is CASSLESSGRGYEQYF. CDR3 in DNA: TGTGCCAGCAGCTTAGAAAGCTCGGGCAGGGGGTACGAGCAGTACTTC. Full variable domain (rest looked up from reference TRBV7-8 and TRBJ2-7): GAGVSQSPRYKVAKRGQDVALRCDPISGHVSLFWYQQALGQGPEFLTYFQNEAQLDKSGLPSDRFFAERPEGSVSTLKIQRTQQEDSAVYLCASSLESSGRGYEQYFGPGTRLTVT.

The chain joins TRBV2 to TRBJ1-4; D gene ambiguous. The CDR3 sequence is 16 residues long. The V gene's germline CDR1 is SNHLY and CDR2 FYNNEI. Trimming pared 6 bases from V and 4 bases from J, leaving 18 bases between. The CDR3 reads CASRSGLGPGNEKLFF. CDR3 in DNA: TGTGCCAGCAGAAGCGGATTAGGGCCGGGTAATGAAAAACTGTTTTTT.

This chain links TRBV4-3 with TRBJ1-5, with 8 bases lining up with TRBD1. The CDR3 consists of 15 residues. V was clipped by 6 bases and J by 5 bases; unmatched bases: 9. Germline CDR1 LGHNA, CDR2 YSLEER. The CDR3 region has the DNA TGCGCCAGCAGTGCAAACCGGGACAGGCATCAGCCCCAGCATTTT. Translation gives CASSANRDRHQPQHF.

The J gene is TRBJ1-2, the V gene TRBV11-2, with a possible D match to TRBD1 (5 bases). V was shortened by 4 bases and J by 3 bases, with 21 bases between the two germline ends. CDR3 size: 17 residues. The germline V gene has CDR1 SGHAT and CDR2 FQNNGV. CDR3 DNA sequence: TGTGCCAGCAGCTCAGGGTTCGGGTCCTCCGATGACTATGGCTACACCTTC. Amino acids: CASSSGFGSSDDYGYTF. Full variable domain (outside the CDR3, taken from reference TRBV11-2 and TRBJ1-2): EAGVAQSPRYKIIEKRQSVAFWCNPISGHATLYWYQQILGQGPKLLIQFQNNGVVDDSQLPKDRFSAERLKGVDSTLKIQPAKLEDSAVYLCASSSGFGSSDDYGYTFGSGTRLTVV.

This clone was seen once. The chain joins TRBV5-1 to TRBJ1-2; 10 bases align to TRBD1. Germline-derived CDR1 and CDR2 are SGHRS and YFSETQ. The V segment lost 5 bases and the J segment 6 bases; nucleotides outside the gene matches: 16. The CDR3 has 17 amino acids. The CDR3, as DNA: TGCGCCAGCAGTCGCTATCTACGGTCCGGGACAGGGGATGGCTACACCTTC. It encodes CASSRYLRSGTGDGYTF.

The chain links TRBV27 to TRBJ1-5; 8 positions agree with TRBD1. Germline V gene sequence: CDR1 MNHEY, CDR2 SMNVEV (reference sequence). The V gene end was trimmed by 5 bases and the J gene end by 0 bases; junction bases not matched to a gene: 3. The CDR3 spans 15 residues. The CDR3 bases are TGTGCCAGCAGTCGACAGGGGATTAGCAATCAGCCCCAGCATTTT. Protein product: CASSRQGISNQPQHF.

The chain is built from TRBV21-1 and TRBJ1-2. TRBV21-1 represents a pseudogene. The CDR3 contains 16 residues. The CDR3, as DNA: TGTGCCAGCAGCTACCTGGTTCTCGGGGGTGGTAAGGGCTACACCTTC. It encodes CASSYLVLGGGKGYTF.

This rearrangement joins TRBV27 to TRBJ1-1; tentative D call: TRBD1 (5 bases). Trimming removed 10 bases from V and 1 base from J, with 22 bases in between. The V gene's germline CDR1 is MNHEY and CDR2 SMNVEV (reference sequence). The CDR3 is 16 amino acids. The CDR3 DNA is TGTGCCACCACGGGGGTCTTAACAGCACCGAACACTGAAGCTTTCTTT. It translates to CATTGVLTAPNTEAFF.

V gene TRBV18 combines with J gene TRBJ1-4; D ambiguous. V lost 0 bases and J 8 bases, leaving 16 bases between the germline ends. Germline V gene sequence: CDR1 KGHSH, CDR2 LQKENI. CDR3 size: 16 residues. CDR3 DNA sequence: TGTGCCAGCTCACCACCAAACCGGGTGAAAGGGGAAAAACTGTTTTTT. It is translated as CASSPPNRVKGEKLFF.

V and J are TRBV6-5 and TRBJ1-3; D ambiguous. V was shortened by 7 bases and J by 2 bases, with 6 bases between the two germline ends. In germline, CDR1 is MNHEY, CDR2 SVGAGI. The CDR3 has 12 residues. The CDR3 loop reads CASTGAGNTIYF. The CDR3 bases are TGTGCCAGCACCGGGGCTGGAAACACCATATATTTT.

The V gene is TRBV19, the J gene TRBJ1-5; perhaps TRBD1 as D (5 bases). V lost 6 bases and J 0 bases, leaving 15 bases between the germline ends. Germline CDR1 LNHDA, CDR2 SQIVND (reference sequence). This CDR3 has 16 residues. The CDR3 sequence: CASSNPTDNSNQPQHF. The CDR3 nucleotides read TGTGCCAGTAGCAATCCGACGGACAATAGCAATCAGCCCCAGCATTTT. Full variable domain (remainder filled in from reference TRBV19 and TRBJ1-5): DGGITQSPKYLFRKEGQNVTLSCEQNLNHDAMYWYRQDPGQGLRLIYYSQIVNDFQKGDIAEGYSVSREKKESFPLTVTSAQKNPTAFYLCASSNPTDNSNQPQHFGDGTRLSIL.

This chain links TRBV19 with TRBJ1-5; 7 bases agree with TRBD1. Trimming took 3 bases from V and 2 from J; bases not matched to a gene: 1. This CDR3 is 14 amino acids long. Germline CDR1 is LNHDA and CDR2 is SQIVND (reference sequence). The CDR3 DNA reads TGTGCCAGTAGTATGGGGACAGGCAATCAGCCCCAGCATTTT. Protein sequence: CASSMGTGNQPQHF.

The rearrangement joins TRBV7-9 to TRBJ2-1, with TRBD2 matching 7 bases. The trim removed 3 bases at V and 5 bases at J, leaving 4 bases unmatched. Germline lookup yields CDR1 SEHNR and CDR2 FQNEAQ (reference sequence). CDR3 length: 14 residues. In DNA, the CDR3 is TGTGCCAGCAGCTTCGGGACTACTAACAATGAGCAGTTCTTC. It specifies CASSFGTTNNEQFF.

This clone was detected once. The chain has TRBV7-6 and TRBJ2-5, with D maybe TRBD2 (5 bases). V was trimmed by 5 bases and J by 5 bases, leaving 18 bases between them. This CDR3 has 15 amino acids. CDR1 and CDR2 from the germline V gene are SGHVS and FNYEAQ. CDR3 in DNA: TGTGCCAGCAGCCCCACGCAGGCTCAGCGGGAGACCCAGTACTTC. Encoded protein: CASSPTQAQRETQYF.

V and J are TRBV15 and TRBJ2-5, with 9 positions matching TRBD1. The CDR3 is made up of 14 amino acids. Germline assignment: CDR1 LNHNV and CDR2 YYDKDF (reference sequence). The V segment lost 1 base and the J segment 6 bases; nucleotides outside the gene matches: 3. The CDR3 sequence: CATSRGGQGQTQYF. The CDR3 coding sequence is TGTGCCACCAGCAGAGGTGGACAGGGGCAGACCCAGTACTTC.

The gene calls are TRBV6-2 or TRBV6-3 and TRBJ1-2; D may be TRBD1 (5 bases). This CDR3 has 14 residues. The germline V gene has CDR1 MNHEY and CDR2 SVGEGT. Trimming removed 2 bases from V and 7 bases from J, with 14 bases in between. In DNA form, the CDR3 reads TGTGCCAGCAGTTACGTAGGGGCCGTCTCTGGCTACACCTTC. Its protein product is CASSYVGAVSGYTF.

V usage is TRBV7-9 and J usage is TRBJ1-6, with D perhaps TRBD1 (5 bases). Germline lookup yields CDR1 SEHNR and CDR2 FQNEAQ (reference sequence). Trimming cost V 5 bases and J 1 base, with 15 bases left between them. There are 17 residues in the CDR3. CDR3 sequence: CASSRSGAGSYNSPLHF. The CDR3, as DNA: TGTGCCAGCAGCCGGTCCGGGGCCGGGTCCTATAATTCACCCCTCCACTTT.